This T cell receptor beta chain was captured by sequencing in a study of OX40 agonist ivuxolimab in advanced cancers. Overall study context: In this cohort, patients received ivuxolimab, an agonistic anti-OX40 (CD134) antibody. Anti-PD-1, anti-PD-L1 or anti-CTLA-4 therapy given earlier was allowed, and approximately 43% had some. The study's findings and limits: Partial responders receiving 0.1-3.0 mg/kg showed among the lowest clonal expansion.

As regards this clone: Its antigen is unidentified.

The CDR3 extends over 12 amino acids. The germline V gene has CDR1 MNHEY and CDR2 SMNVEV (reference sequence). V was cut by 6 bases and J by 2 bases, with 4 bases left in between. The method was immunoSEQ multiplex PCR; TCRdb's version includes in-frame clones alone and lacks a portion of them. The data contain about 33,000 clones, roughly 84% of them seen just once; the ten biggest clones take up 20% to 25%. The sample was CD4+ or CD8+ T cells sorted from blood, taken in a trial of the OX40 agonist ivuxolimab. The clonotype comes from an adult with an advanced solid tumor such as melanoma, head and neck, liver or kidney cancer. The rearrangement uses TRBV27 and TRBJ2-2; D gene unclear. CDR3 bases: TGTGCCAGCAGCTATAACACCGGGGAGCTGTTTTTT. Amino acid sequence: CASSYNTGELFF.